This entry features one TCR beta chain sequence. J gave up 5 bases and V 4 bases, and 13 bases lay outside the gene matches. The length of the CDR3 is 17 residues. CDR1 SGHRS and CDR2 YFSETQ come from the germline V gene. TCRdb ran MiXCR on the RT-PCR reads and lists one entry per CDR3 protein. This table holds 150,000 to 200,000 distinct CDR3 sequences, approximately 12% found once. This entry is derived from a study of response to subunit inactivated influenza vaccine. These same records also appear under a second study, on T cells expressing NK-cell markers. That report notes: Researchers built TCR beta cDNA using 5'RACE template switching with UMIs. There were a few donors in whom these clonotypes also led the CD3+CD56-NKG2C+ fraction.

The gene calls are TRBV5-1 and TRBJ2-5; 11 bases are shared with TRBD2. Sequences were derived from CD8+ T cells sorted from PBMCs, sampled approximately 13 days after vaccination. The TCR sequence derives from a man aged 45-60 years who received an inactivated influenza vaccine. CDR3 nucleotide sequence: TGCGCCAGCAGCCCTGTAGCGGGAGGGCCGGGAATGGAGACCCAGTACTTC. Translating gives CASSPVAGGPGMETQYF.